This entry lists 2 T cell receptor beta chains sequenced from one sample in a study of post-analysis software for immune sequencing data. Points from the study as a whole: Relative to controls, patients had a few TRBV segments at higher frequency, with TRBV5-6, TRBV5-1 and TRBV20-1 among these.

TCR beta cDNA libraries had unique molecular identifiers. TCRdb re-analysed the PCR reads in MiXCR, keeping a single row per CDR3 protein. The sample contains some 690,000 distinct CDR3 sequences, 25% to 30% of which appear only once. Their recognized antigens are unknown. The source material was blood. The receptor source for this set is a girl aged 10 to 17 with multiple sclerosis.

This clonotype was picked up a small number of times. This chain joins TRBV12-3 or TRBV12-4 and TRBJ2-5, with 9 bases lining up with TRBD2. The CDR3 is 14 residues long. Trimming removed 6 bases from V and 5 bases from J; junction bases left unmatched: 7. The CDR3 here is CASSRGGGSETQYF. In DNA, the CDR3 is TGTGCCAGCAGCCGCGGGGGGGGTTCGGAGACCCAGTACTTC.

This rearrangement joins TRBV20-1 to TRBJ2-5; the match to TRBD2 covers 7 bases. This CDR3 is built from 13 residues. The germline V gene encodes CDR1 DFQATT and CDR2 SNEGSKA (reference sequence). Trimming at V came to 4 bases and at J to 1 base, leaving 3 bases not matched to a gene. CDR3: CSAISGPQETQYF. DNA of the CDR3: TGCAGTGCTATTAGCGGGCCCCAAGAGACCCAGTACTTC.